These T cell receptor beta chains were read from a single sample in a study of beta chain features in type 1 diabetes. Generated by immunoSEQ multiplex PCR, the TCRdb table keeps only in-frame clones and is missing some. This table has about 150,000 clones, just over 9% appearing once. Sequences were obtained from central memory CD4+ T cells from blood. The receptors come from a woman younger than 30 in good health. The conserved cysteine and the conserved F or W are not part of the CDR3 here. The order of the fields is V gene, D gene, J gene, CDR3 protein. The D gene is left open where the match is weak.

V: TRBV25-1
D: TRBD1
J: TRBJ1-2
CDR3: ASRGTGSYGYT

V: TRBV5-6
D: .
J: TRBJ1-4
CDR3: ASSLVGATNEKLF

V: TRBV7-6
D: .
J: TRBJ2-7
CDR3: ASSLGADTYEQY

V: TRBV5-1
D: .
J: TRBJ2-5
CDR3: ASSTGTSQETQY

V: TRBV14
D: .
J: TRBJ1-2
CDR3: ASSQGQASYGYT

V: TRBV29-1
D: .
J: TRBJ2-4
CDR3: SVEGGGLAKNIQY

V: TRBV27
D: .
J: TRBJ2-1
CDR3: ASSTLLAGNEQF

V: TRBV7-2
D: .
J: TRBJ2-5
CDR3: ASSLDSGQGETQY

V: TRBV6-5
D: .
J: TRBJ1-2
CDR3: ASKEGGTNYGYT

V: TRBV7-8
D: TRBD2
J: TRBJ2-2
CDR3: ARGAGGNTGELF

V: TRBV15
D: .
J: TRBJ2-3
CDR3: ATRGGGITDTQY

V: TRBV11-3
D: TRBD1
J: TRBJ2-2
CDR3: ASSSRQGSGELF

V: TRBV6-1
D: TRBD1
J: TRBJ2-5
CDR3: ASSGTGGKETQY

V: TRBV2
D: TRBD1
J: TRBJ2-3
CDR3: ASQARGQITDTQY

V: TRBV28
D: TRBD2
J: TRBJ2-7
CDR3: ASSTSGYEQY

V: TRBV27
D: .
J: TRBJ2-2
CDR3: ASISQGGGELF

V: TRBV5-3
D: TRBD2
J: TRBJ2-2
CDR3: ARRFSGRAVNTGELF

V: TRBV7-2
D: TRBD1
J: TRBJ2-1
CDR3: ASSDRGAPTGDEQF

V: TRBV14
D: .
J: TRBJ1-6
CDR3: ASSQEGRSPLH

V: TRBV10-3
D: .
J: TRBJ1-2
CDR3: AITETVANYGYT

V: TRBV6-5
D: .
J: TRBJ2-4
CDR3: ASSAGGSENIQY

V: TRBV18
D: .
J: TRBJ1-6
CDR3: ASSPEGAWHSPLH

V: TRBV19
D: .
J: TRBJ2-1
CDR3: ASSRYGGSRNEQF

V: TRBV9
D: TRBD1
J: TRBJ1-2
CDR3: ASSVGGQVFYGYT

V: TRBV29-1
D: .
J: TRBJ1-1
CDR3: SGRRQLNTEAF

V: TRBV7-9
D: .
J: TRBJ2-3
CDR3: ASSLEQGIKY

V: TRBV29-1
D: TRBD2
J: TRBJ2-5
CDR3: SAHDSGGPGETQY

V: TRBV18
D: .
J: TRBJ1-4
CDR3: ASSTPSNEKLF

V: TRBV7-8
D: .
J: TRBJ1-5
CDR3: ASSLGRGGQPQH

V: TRBV21-1
D: .
J: TRBJ2-1
CDR3: ASSSGLSSYNEQF

V: TRBV11-2
D: TRBD1
J: TRBJ1-5
CDR3: ASSPQGDQPQH

V: TRBV25-1
D: .
J: TRBJ2-7
CDR3: ASSEGTVRNEQY

V: TRBV4-1
D: TRBD1
J: TRBJ2-7
CDR3: ASSQTGAMTYEQY

V: TRBV6-6
D: TRBD1
J: TRBJ1-2
CDR3: ASSSGQNYGYT

V: TRBV30
D: .
J: TRBJ2-5
CDR3: AWGLGVIGGETQY

V: TRBV5-1
D: TRBD1
J: TRBJ1-2
CDR3: ASSLSGTAFGYT

V: TRBV5-1
D: .
J: TRBJ2-1
CDR3: ASSLNSGVYNEQF

V: TRBV5-4
D: .
J: TRBJ2-1
CDR3: ASSLESGREQF

V: TRBV7-2
D: TRBD1
J: TRBJ1-6
CDR3: ASGDRGLAPLH

V: TRBV6-5
D: .
J: TRBJ1-1
CDR3: ASSYWGGRANTEAF